A single sample gave rise to the 20 T cell receptor beta chains below, sequenced in a study of cytomegalovirus exposure and HLA in healthy donors. Primers included in the PCR were 60 Vbeta and 13 Jbeta primers. Measured with immunoSEQ multiplex PCR; TCRdb has only the in-frame clones, and not every one. In the table there are 150,000 to 200,000 clones, around 75% of which are singletons. The sample comprised PBMCs. The receptors stem from a female donor in good health and CMV-seronegative.

The chain uses TRBV18 and TRBJ2-5; 9 nucleotides line up with TRBD1. Per the germline V gene, CDR1 is KGHSH and CDR2 is LQKENI. V shed 3 bases, J shed 6 bases, and the junction held 11 bases outside the gene matches. The CDR3 extends over 16 amino acids. DNA of the CDR3: TGTGCCAGCTCACCTGCTGGGACAGGGAGGATAAAGACCCAGTACTTC. Protein: CASSPAGTGRIKTQYF. Full variable domain (outside the CDR3, taken from reference TRBV18 and TRBJ2-5): NAGVMQNPRHLVRRRGQEARLRCSPMKGHSHVYWYRQLPEEGLKFMVYLQKENIIDESGMPKERFSAEFPKEGPSILRIQQVVRGDSAAYFCASSPAGTGRIKTQYFGPGTRLLVL.

The rearrangement joins TRBV29-1 to TRBJ1-1; no definite D call. CDR3 length: 12 amino acids. V was clipped by 4 bases and J by 2 bases, with 8 bases between them. CDR1 SQVTM and CDR2 ANQGSEA come from the germline V gene. CDR3 nucleotide sequence: TGCAGCGTTGCAGGTTTTAACACTGAAGCTTTCTTT. Protein product: CSVAGFNTEAFF.

The V gene is TRBV2, the J gene TRBJ2-5; 9 bases agree with TRBD1. The J call may be mistaken, given a closer DNA end match to TRBJ2-7. This CDR3 spans 13 amino acids. Germline CDR1 is SNHLY and CDR2 is FYNNEI. CDR3: CASLGQGSYEQYF. The CDR3 DNA reads as TGTGCCAGCCTGGGACAGGGAAGCTACGAGCAGTACTTC.

This clone was counted only a few times. The chain joins TRBV28 to TRBJ2-2; TRBD2 might be the D (6 bases). There are 15 residues in the CDR3. The germline gives CDR1 MDHEN, CDR2 SYDVKM. Trimming took 3 bases from V and 0 from J, leaving 8 bases between them. Here the CDR3 reads CASSFLAANTGELFF. CDR3 coding DNA: TGTGCCAGCAGTTTCTTAGCGGCGAACACCGGGGAGCTGTTTTTT.

The genes are TRBV9 and TRBJ2-7; 10 bases match TRBD1. The V and J ends lost 4 bases and 6 bases, in that order; junction bases with no gene match: 7. Looked up from germline, CDR1 is SGDLS and CDR2 is YYNGEE. The CDR3 is 14 residues long. The CDR3 loop reads CASSPRQGAREQYF. CDR3 bases: TGTGCCAGCAGCCCGAGACAGGGGGCGCGCGAGCAGTACTTC.

This rearrangement joins TRBV19 to TRBJ1-4; no definite D call. Per germline, CDR1 LNHDA and CDR2 SQIVND (reference sequence). This CDR3 comprises 15 residues. V dropped 1 base and J dropped 0 bases, with 6 bases sitting between them. The CDR3 region has the DNA TGTGCCAGTAGTATAGCGAGTTCAACTAATGAAAAACTGTTTTTT. Protein: CASSIASSTNEKLFF.

The V and J genes are TRBV9 and TRBJ2-1, with 9 bases lining up with TRBD2. Germline CDR1 SGDLS, CDR2 YYNGEE. This CDR3 has 17 residues. After removal of 0 bases from V and 5 bases from J, the junction contained 9 bases not matched to a gene. DNA for the CDR3: TGTGCCAGCAGCGTAGGGGGGAGCGGGAGGACTAACAATGAGCAGTTCTTC. As protein: CASSVGGSGRTNNEQFF.

The chain combines TRBV9 with TRBJ2-1; 9 bases fit TRBD2. Germline V CDR1 and CDR2: SGDLS, YYNGEE. The J segment lost 0 bases and the V segment lost 2 bases, leaving 3 bases of the junction unmatched. CDR3 length equals 16 residues. In DNA, the CDR3 is TGTGCCAGCAGCGTTGCTAGCGGGAACTCCTACAATGAGCAGTTCTTC. Its translation: CASSVASGNSYNEQFF.

The V call is TRBV7-8, the J call TRBJ1-5, with D hard to call. The V end lost 1 base, the J end lost 5 bases, and 24 bases lay between the germline ends. This CDR3 spans 19 amino acids. CDR1 is SGHVS and CDR2 is FQNEAQ in the germline V gene. The CDR3 loop reads CASSLVQVGRKPSHQPQHF. CDR3 nucleotide sequence: TGTGCCAGCAGCTTAGTCCAGGTGGGCAGAAAGCCTTCTCATCAGCCCCAGCATTTT.

J is TRBJ2-7 and V is TRBV30; D perhaps matches TRBD2 (6 bases). Germline V CDR1 and CDR2: GTSNPN, SVGIG (reference sequence). This CDR3 region has 15 residues. The ends were cut back, 4 bases at V and 0 bases at J, with 16 bases in the middle. This CDR3 reads CAWTIGGVFSYEQYF. The CDR3, as DNA: TGTGCCTGGACTATAGGAGGGGTATTCTCCTACGAGCAGTACTTC.

The chain is built from TRBV19 and TRBJ2-3, with 8 bases fitting TRBD2. Germline CDR1 is LNHDA and CDR2 is SQIVND (reference sequence). The CDR3 is made up of 14 amino acids. The trim removed 10 bases at V and 5 bases at J, leaving 11 bases unmatched. Here the CDR3 DNA reads TGTGCCACAAAATCGGGGGGGCCGGTAGATACGCAGTATTTT. Protein sequence: CATKSGGPVDTQYF.

This rearrangement joins TRBV4-2 to TRBJ2-2, with 9 nucleotides matching TRBD2. This CDR3 comprises 17 residues. V lost 4 bases to trimming and J lost 3 bases; unmatched junction nucleotides: 9. Looked up from germline, CDR1 is LGHNA and CDR2 is YNFKEQ. The CDR3 spells CASSPHRTSEDTGELFF. The CDR3 coding sequence is TGTGCCAGCAGCCCCCATCGGACTAGCGAGGACACCGGGGAGCTGTTTTTT.

This clone appeared once. V gene TRBV6-4 combines with J gene TRBJ1-1; the D gene is possibly TRBD1 (6 bases). CDR1 is MRHNA and CDR2 is SNTAGT in the germline V gene. With 7 bases removed from V and 4 bases from J, the gap between germline ends came to 16 bases. This CDR3 is 14 amino acids long. In DNA form, the CDR3 reads TGTGCCAGCAAACAGGCCGGGGGGGCCACTGAAGCTTTCTTT. This codes for CASKQAGGATEAFF.

This chain links TRBV7-2 with TRBJ2-3; D perhaps matches TRBD1 (5 bases). Trimming stripped 2 bases from V and 0 bases from J, with 6 bases between. The CDR3 consists of 14 residues. Germline values: CDR1 SGHTA, CDR2 FQGNSA. In DNA form, the CDR3 reads TGTGCCAGCAGCTTAAGACAGAGCACAGATACGCAGTATTTT. Protein sequence: CASSLRQSTDTQYF. Drawing the rest from reference TRBV7-2 and TRBJ2-3, the complete variable domain is GAGVSQSPSNKVTEKGKDVELRCDPISGHTALYWYRQSLGQGLEFLIYFQGNSAPDKSGLPSDRFSAERTGGSVSTLTIQRTQQEDSAVYLCASSLRQSTDTQYFGPGTRLTVL.

The chain couples TRBV5-1 to TRBJ2-2; 9 bases match TRBD2. CDR3 size: 16 residues. CDR1 and CDR2 (germline): SGHRS, YFSETQ. V lost 4 bases and J lost 2; bases outside the gene matches: 6. The chain's CDR3 is CASSQVAGANTGELFF. CDR3 nucleotide sequence: TGCGCCAGCAGCCAGGTAGCGGGGGCCAACACCGGGGAGCTGTTTTTT.

CDR3 protein: CASSQDFGVGSSYEQYF. The CDR3 region has the DNA TGCGCCAGCAGCCAAGATTTTGGGGTGGGGAGCTCCTACGAGCAGTACTTC. J is TRBJ2-7 and V is TRBV4-3, with a tentative D call TRBD2 (5 bases). The CDR3 sequence is 17 residues long. CDR1 LGHNA and CDR2 YSLEER come from the germline V gene. The germline V and J ends were trimmed by 0 bases and 0 bases, with 15 bases remaining between them.

V usage is TRBV4-1 and J usage is TRBJ1-2; 8 bases are a match to TRBD1. The CDR3 totals 16 residues. Trimming took 3 bases from V and 3 from J; bases not matched to a gene: 9. From germline, CDR1 is MGHRA and CDR2 YSYEKL. The chain's CDR3 is CASSHLRGRRDYGYTF. The CDR3 coding sequence is TGCGCCAGCAGCCATCTCAGGGGGCGTAGGGACTATGGCTACACCTTC.

The chain employs TRBV5-1 and TRBJ1-6; no reliable D call. The V gene lost 0 bases and the J gene lost 7 bases, with 14 bases spanning the gap. The V gene's germline CDR1 is SGHRS and CDR2 YFSETQ. This CDR3 has 16 amino acids. DNA of the CDR3: TGCGCCAGCAGCTTGGCCATTGGAGGGTCGAATTCACCCCTCCACTTT. The encoded protein is CASSLAIGGSNSPLHF.

The chain has TRBV30 and TRBJ2-5, with unresolved D. CDR1 is GTSNPN, CDR2 SVGIG, per germline (reference sequence). There are 12 residues in the CDR3. Trimming shortened V by 5 bases and J by 2 bases, and 9 bases separated the two germline ends. In DNA form, the CDR3 reads TGTGCCTGGGCTACTACTCAAGAGACCCAGTACTTC. Translating it yields CAWATTQETQYF.

The chain joins TRBV16 to TRBJ2-2, with TRBD1 matching over 7 bases. Looked up from germline, CDR1 is KGHSY and CDR2 is FQNENV. Trimming took 4 bases from V and 5 from J; bases not matched to a gene: 4. The CDR3 totals 14 residues. CDR3 in amino acids: CASSLRGTTGELFF. For the CDR3, the DNA is TGTGCCAGCAGCCTCAGGGGGACGACCGGGGAGCTGTTTTTT.